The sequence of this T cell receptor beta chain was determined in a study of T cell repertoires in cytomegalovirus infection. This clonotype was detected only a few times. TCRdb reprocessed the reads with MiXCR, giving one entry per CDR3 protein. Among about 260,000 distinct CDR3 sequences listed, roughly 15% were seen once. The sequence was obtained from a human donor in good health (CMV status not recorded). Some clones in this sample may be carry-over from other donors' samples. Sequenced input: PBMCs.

CDR3 residues: CASSLELADEQFF. DNA for the CDR3: TGTGCCAGCAGCTTGGAACTAGCTGATGAGCAGTTCTTC. V is TRBV5-6 and J is TRBJ2-1, with a tentative D call TRBD2 (6 bases). This CDR3 has 13 amino acids. Germline V gene lookup returns CDR1 SGHDT and CDR2 YYEEEE. V lost 0 bases, J lost 8 bases, and 9 bases lay in between.